This passage covers 3 T cell receptor beta chains from one sample sequenced in a study of beta chain features in type 1 diabetes. Their target antigens are unknown. Overall study findings and caveats: Across all four CD4+ subsets, people with type 1 diabetes showed modestly shorter TCRB CDR3s.

All of the isolated RNA was reverse transcribed, so expressed TCRB transcripts were sequenced. Here immunoSEQ multiplex PCR was the method, and the copy in TCRdb shows in-frame clones only, minus some. The top ten clones hold 0.02% to 0.025% of a sample with 600,000 to 700,000 clones, around 15% of them seen once. Sequencing was carried out using naive CD4+ T cells from blood. The receptor set was obtained from a man aged 18 to 30 with type 1 diabetes.

The J gene is TRBJ1-2, the V gene TRBV5-1; tentatively, D is TRBD1 (6 bases). This CDR3 has 15 residues. V was clipped by 4 bases and J by 1 base, with 14 bases between them. Germline CDR1 reads SGHRS; CDR2 reads YFSETQ. The CDR3 here is CASSTGQLVNYGYTF. DNA of the CDR3: TGCGCCAGCAGCACAGGACAGCTTGTTAACTATGGCTACACCTTC.

CDR3 bases: TGTGCCAGCAGTGACCGCAGGGGCCCGTACAATGAGCAGTTCTTC. It encodes CASSDRRGPYNEQFF. This chain links TRBV2 with TRBJ2-1; D is possibly TRBD1 (6 bases). Trimming pared 3 bases from V and 4 bases from J, leaving 13 bases between. Looked up from germline, CDR1 is SNHLY and CDR2 is FYNNEI. This CDR3 has 15 residues.

The chain links TRBV5-4 to TRBJ2-2; D gene ambiguous. The CDR3 is 14 amino acids. Germline-derived CDR1 and CDR2 are SGHNT and YYREEE (reference sequence). The V and J ends lost 2 bases and 0 bases respectively, with 5 bases between them. The CDR3 DNA is TGTGCCAGCAGCTTCCGGGCGAACACCGGGGAGCTGTTTTTT. It specifies CASSFRANTGELFF.